The T cell receptor (beta chain) described here comes from a study of T-cell reconstitution after alpha-beta-depleted transplantation in children. This clonotype was picked up a small number of times. Researchers prepared the TCRbeta library using unique molecular identifiers, the study reports. Using its own MiXCR run on the PCR reads, TCRdb lists one record per CDR3 protein. The table shows over 550,000 distinct CDR3 sequences, with about 10% occurring only once. CDR1 and CDR2 from the germline V gene are KGHSH and LQKENI. V dropped 3 bases and J dropped 4 bases, with 12 bases sitting between them. The CDR3 covers 14 residues.

This sample comprised PBMCs from the stem cell graft donor, obtained from the stem cell graft. The sequence derives from a human donor who donated a stem cell graft to a child with acute myeloid leukemia. The chain combines TRBV18 with TRBJ2-5, with a weak D call TRBD1 (6 bases). The CDR3 loop is CASSPPGTSETQYF. Written as DNA, the CDR3 is TGTGCCAGCTCACCTCCCGGGACATCAGAGACCCAGTACTTC.